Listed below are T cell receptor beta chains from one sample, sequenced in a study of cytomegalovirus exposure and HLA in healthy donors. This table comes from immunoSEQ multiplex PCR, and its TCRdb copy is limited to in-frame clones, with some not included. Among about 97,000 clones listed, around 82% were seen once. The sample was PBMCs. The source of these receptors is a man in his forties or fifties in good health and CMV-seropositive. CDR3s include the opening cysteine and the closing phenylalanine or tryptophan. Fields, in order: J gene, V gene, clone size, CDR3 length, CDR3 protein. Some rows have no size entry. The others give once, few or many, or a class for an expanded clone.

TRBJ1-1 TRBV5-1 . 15 CASSAGAGTGAEAFF
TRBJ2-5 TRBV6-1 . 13 CASSATGPETQYF
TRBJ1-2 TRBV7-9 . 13 CASSLEYPMGYTF
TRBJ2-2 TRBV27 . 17 CASSIRLAGGITGELFF
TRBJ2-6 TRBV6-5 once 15 CASSSPPGPLNVLTF
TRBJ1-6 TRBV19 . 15 CASRKPGPNDSPLHF
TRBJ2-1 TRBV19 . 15 CASSISSGLASEQFF
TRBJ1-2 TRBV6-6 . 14 CASSYSGANYGYTF
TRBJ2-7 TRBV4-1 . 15 CASSRRDKDFFEQYF
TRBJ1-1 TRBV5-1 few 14 CASSFQGEGTEAFF
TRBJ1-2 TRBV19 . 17 CASSIAGTGLFSSGYTF
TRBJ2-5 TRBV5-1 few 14 CASSTGQPRETQYF
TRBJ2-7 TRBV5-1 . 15 CASSPRQGTSYEQYF
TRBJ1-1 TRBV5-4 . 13 CASSLERETEAFF
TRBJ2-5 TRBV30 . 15 CAWRGGQGAGETQYF
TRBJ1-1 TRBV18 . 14 CASSPPTGETEAFF